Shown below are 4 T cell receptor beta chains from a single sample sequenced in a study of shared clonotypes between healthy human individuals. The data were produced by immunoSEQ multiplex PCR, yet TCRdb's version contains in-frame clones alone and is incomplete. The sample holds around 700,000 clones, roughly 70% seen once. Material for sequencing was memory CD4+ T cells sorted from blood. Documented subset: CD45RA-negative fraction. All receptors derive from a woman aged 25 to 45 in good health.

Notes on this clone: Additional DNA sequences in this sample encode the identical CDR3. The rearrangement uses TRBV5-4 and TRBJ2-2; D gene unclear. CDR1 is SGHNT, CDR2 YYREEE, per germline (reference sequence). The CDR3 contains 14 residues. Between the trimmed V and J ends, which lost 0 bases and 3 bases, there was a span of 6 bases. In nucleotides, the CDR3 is TGTGCCAGCAGCTTGGCCTTGGACACCGGGGAGCTGTTTTTT. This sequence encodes CASSLALDTGELFF. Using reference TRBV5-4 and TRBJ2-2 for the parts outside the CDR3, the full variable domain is ETGVTQSPTHLIKTRGQQVTLRCSSQSGHNTVSWYQQALGQGPQFIFQYYREEENGRGNFPPRFSGLQFPNYSSELNVNALELDDSALYLCASSLALDTGELFFGEGSRLTVL.

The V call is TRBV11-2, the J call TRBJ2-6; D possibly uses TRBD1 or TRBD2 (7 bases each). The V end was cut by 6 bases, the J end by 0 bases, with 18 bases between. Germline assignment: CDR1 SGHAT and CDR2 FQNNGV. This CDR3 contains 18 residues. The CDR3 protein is CASSPTRGDSSGANVLTF. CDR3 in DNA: TGTGCCAGCAGTCCTACCCGGGGGGACAGCTCTGGGGCCAACGTCCTGACTTTC.

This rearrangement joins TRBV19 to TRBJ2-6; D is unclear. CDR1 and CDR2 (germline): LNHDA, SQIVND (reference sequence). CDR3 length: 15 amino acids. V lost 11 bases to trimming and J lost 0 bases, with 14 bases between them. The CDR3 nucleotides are TGTGCCGTCAACAGTATGGGCTCTGGGGCCAACGTCCTGACTTTC. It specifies CAVNSMGSGANVLTF.

DNA of the CDR3: TGTGCCAGCAGTGACGCCGGGACTAGTTACCACGAGCAGTACTTC. Protein sequence: CASSDAGTSYHEQYF. The chain carries TRBV28 and TRBJ2-7; 8 positions agree with TRBD2. Per germline, CDR1 MDHEN and CDR2 SYDVKM. The CDR3 is 15 residues long. The J segment lost 5 bases and the V segment lost 5 bases, leaving 11 bases of the junction unmatched.